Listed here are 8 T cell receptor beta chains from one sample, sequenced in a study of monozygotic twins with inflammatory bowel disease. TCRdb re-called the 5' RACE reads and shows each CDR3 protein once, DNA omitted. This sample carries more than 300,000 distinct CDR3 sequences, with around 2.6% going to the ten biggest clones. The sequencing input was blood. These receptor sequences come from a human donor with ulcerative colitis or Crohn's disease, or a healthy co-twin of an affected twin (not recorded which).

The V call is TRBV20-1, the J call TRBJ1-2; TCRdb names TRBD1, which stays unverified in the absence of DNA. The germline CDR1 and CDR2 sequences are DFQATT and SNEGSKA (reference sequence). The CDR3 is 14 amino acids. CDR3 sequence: CSAPPGQGVYGYTF.

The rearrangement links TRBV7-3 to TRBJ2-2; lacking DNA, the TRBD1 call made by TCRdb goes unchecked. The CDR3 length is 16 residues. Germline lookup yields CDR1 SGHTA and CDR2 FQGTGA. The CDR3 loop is CASSSPTALNAGELFF.

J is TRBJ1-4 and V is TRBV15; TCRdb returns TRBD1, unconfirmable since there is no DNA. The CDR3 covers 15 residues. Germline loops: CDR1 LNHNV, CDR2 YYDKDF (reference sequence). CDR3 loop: CATSRETGGNEKLFF. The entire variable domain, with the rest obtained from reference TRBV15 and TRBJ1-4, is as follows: DAMVIQNPRYQVTQFGKPVTLSCSQTLNHNVMYWYQQKSSQAPKLLFHYYDKDFNNEADTPDNFQSRRPNTSFCFLDIRSPGLGDTAMYLCATSRETGGNEKLFFGSGTQLSVL.

The CDR3 reads CASSPLGTWGDTEAFF. The J gene is TRBJ1-1, the V gene TRBV7-9. Germline values: CDR1 SEHNR, CDR2 FQNEAQ (reference sequence). The CDR3 is 16 residues long.

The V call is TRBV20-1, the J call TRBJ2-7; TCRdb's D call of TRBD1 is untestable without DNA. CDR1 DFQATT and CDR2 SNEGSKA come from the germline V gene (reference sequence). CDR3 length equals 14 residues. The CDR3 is CSAQGGFSSYEQYF.

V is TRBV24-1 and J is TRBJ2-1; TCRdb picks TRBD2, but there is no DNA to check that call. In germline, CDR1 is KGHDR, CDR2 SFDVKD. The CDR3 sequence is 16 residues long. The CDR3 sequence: CATSDASGVKDNEQFF.

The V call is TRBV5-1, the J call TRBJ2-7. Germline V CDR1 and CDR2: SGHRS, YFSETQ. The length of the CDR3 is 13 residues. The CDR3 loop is CSSSLGSSYEQYF. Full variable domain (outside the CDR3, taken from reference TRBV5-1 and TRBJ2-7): KAGVTQTPRYLIKTRGQQVTLSCSPISGHRSVSWYQQTPGQGLQFLFEYFSETQRNKGNFPGRFSGRQFSNSRSEMNVSTLELGDSALYLCSSSLGSSYEQYFGPGTRLTVT.

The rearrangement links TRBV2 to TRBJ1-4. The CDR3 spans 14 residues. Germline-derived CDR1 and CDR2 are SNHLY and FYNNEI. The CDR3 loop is CASSVGSSDKKLFF.